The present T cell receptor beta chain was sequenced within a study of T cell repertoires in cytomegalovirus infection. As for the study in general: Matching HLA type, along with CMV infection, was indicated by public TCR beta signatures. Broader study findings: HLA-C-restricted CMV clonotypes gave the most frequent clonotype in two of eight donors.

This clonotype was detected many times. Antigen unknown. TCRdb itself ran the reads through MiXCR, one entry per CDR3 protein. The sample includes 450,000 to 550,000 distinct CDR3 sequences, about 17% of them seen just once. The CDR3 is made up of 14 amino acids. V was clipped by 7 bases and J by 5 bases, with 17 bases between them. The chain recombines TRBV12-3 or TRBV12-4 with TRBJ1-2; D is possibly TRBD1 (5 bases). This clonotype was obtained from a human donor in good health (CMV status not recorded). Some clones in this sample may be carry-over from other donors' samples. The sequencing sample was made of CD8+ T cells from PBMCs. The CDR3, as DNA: TGTGCCAGCACCCAGTCCGGGGCTTATTATGGCTACACCTTC. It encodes CASTQSGAYYGYTF.